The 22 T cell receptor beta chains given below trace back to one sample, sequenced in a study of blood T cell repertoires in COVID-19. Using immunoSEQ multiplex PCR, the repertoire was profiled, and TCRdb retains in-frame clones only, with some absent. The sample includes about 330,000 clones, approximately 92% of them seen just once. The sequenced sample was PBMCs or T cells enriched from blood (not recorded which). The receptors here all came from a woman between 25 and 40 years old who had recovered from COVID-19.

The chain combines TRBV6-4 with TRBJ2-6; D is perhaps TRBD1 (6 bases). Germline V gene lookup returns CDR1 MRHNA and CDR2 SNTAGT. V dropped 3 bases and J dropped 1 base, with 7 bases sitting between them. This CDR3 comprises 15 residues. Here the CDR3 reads CASSEQGSGANVLTF. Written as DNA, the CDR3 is TGTGCCAGCAGTGAACAGGGATCTGGGGCCAACGTCCTGACTTTC.

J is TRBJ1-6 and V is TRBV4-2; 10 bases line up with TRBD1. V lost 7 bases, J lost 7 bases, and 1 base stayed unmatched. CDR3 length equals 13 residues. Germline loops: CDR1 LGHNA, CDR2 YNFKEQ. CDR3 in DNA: TGTGCCAGCAAGGGACAGGGGAATTCACCCCTCCACTTT. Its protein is CASKGQGNSPLHF.

CDR3 residues: CASSLAGGSGAFF. As DNA, the CDR3 is TGTGCCAGCAGCTTGGCTGGGGGCTCGGGTGCTTTCTTT. The V gene is TRBV5-4, the J gene TRBJ1-1, with D possibly being TRBD1 (6 bases). The V end was cut by 0 bases, the J end by 11 bases, with 14 bases between. Looked up from germline, CDR1 is SGHNT and CDR2 is YYREEE (reference sequence). The CDR3 is 13 amino acids.

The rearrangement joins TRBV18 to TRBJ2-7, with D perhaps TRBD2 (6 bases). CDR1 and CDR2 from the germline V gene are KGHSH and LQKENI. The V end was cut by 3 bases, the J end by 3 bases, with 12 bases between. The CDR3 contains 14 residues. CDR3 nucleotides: TGTGCCAGCTCACCCCCCGGCGGGGTCTACGAGCAGTACTTC. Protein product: CASSPPGGVYEQYF.

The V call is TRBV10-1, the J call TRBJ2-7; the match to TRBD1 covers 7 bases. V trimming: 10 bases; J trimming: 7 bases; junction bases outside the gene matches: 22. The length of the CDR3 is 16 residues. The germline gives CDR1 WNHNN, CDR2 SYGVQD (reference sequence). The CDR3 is CAIYGTPGQTPREQYF. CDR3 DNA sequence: TGCGCCATTTACGGAACGCCGGGACAGACCCCTCGTGAGCAGTACTTC.

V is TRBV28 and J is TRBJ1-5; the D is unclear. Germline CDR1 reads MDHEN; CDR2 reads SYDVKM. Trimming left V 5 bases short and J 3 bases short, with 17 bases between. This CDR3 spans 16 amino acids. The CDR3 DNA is TGTGCCAGCAGTCCCATCTTGGTTGTCTACAATCAGCCCCAGCATTTT. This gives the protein CASSPILVVYNQPQHF.

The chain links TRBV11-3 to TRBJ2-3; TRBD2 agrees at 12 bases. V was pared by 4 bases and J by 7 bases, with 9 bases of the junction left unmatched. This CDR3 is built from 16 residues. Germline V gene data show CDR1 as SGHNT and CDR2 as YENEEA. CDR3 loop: CASSSRLAGGSHTQYF. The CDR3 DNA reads TGTGCCAGCAGCTCCCGGCTAGCGGGGGGGAGCCATACGCAGTATTTT. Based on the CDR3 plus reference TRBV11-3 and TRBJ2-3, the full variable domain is EAGVVQSPRYKIIEKKQPVAFWCNPISGHNTLYWYLQNLGQGPELLIRYENEEAVDDSQLPKDRFSAERLKGVDSTLKIQPAELGDSAVYLCASSSRLAGGSHTQYFGPGTRLTVL.

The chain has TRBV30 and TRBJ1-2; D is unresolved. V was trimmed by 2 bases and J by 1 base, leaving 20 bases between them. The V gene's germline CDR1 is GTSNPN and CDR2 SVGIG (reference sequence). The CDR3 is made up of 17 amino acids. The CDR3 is CAWSSHLSGRGNYGYTF. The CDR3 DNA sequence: TGTGCCTGGAGTAGCCACCTTTCAGGCCGGGGTAACTATGGCTACACCTTC.

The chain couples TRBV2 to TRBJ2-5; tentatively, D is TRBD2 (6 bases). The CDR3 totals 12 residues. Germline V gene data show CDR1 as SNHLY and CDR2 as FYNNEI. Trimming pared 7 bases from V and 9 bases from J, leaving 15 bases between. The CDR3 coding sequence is TGTGCCAGCAATCGGGGACTCGTGGCCCAGTACTTC. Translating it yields CASNRGLVAQYF.

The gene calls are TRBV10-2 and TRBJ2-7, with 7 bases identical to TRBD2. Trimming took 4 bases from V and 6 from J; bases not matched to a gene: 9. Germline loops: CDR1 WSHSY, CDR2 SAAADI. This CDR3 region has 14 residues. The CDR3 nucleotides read TGCGCCAGCAGTGTCGGTGGGAGGGCCGGCGAGCAGTACTTC. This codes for CASSVGGRAGEQYF.

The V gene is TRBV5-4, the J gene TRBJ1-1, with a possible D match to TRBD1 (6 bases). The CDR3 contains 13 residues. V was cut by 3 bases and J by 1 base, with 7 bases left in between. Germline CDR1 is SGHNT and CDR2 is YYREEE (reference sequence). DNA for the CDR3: TGTGCCAGCAGCTGGGGACAGAACACTGAAGCTTTCTTT. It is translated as CASSWGQNTEAFF. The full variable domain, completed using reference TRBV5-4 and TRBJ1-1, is ETGVTQSPTHLIKTRGQQVTLRCSSQSGHNTVSWYQQALGQGPQFIFQYYREEENGRGNFPPRFSGLQFPNYSSELNVNALELDDSALYLCASSWGQNTEAFFGQGTRLTVV.

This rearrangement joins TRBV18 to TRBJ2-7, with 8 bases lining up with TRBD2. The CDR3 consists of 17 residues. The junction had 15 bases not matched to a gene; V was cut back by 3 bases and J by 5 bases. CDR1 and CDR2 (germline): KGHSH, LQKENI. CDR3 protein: CASSPLPPGGGMDEQYF. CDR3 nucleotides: TGTGCCAGCTCACCGCTACCACCGGGAGGGGGAATGGACGAGCAGTACTTC. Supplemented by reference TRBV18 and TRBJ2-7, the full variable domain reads NAGVMQNPRHLVRRRGQEARLRCSPMKGHSHVYWYRQLPEEGLKFMVYLQKENIIDESGMPKERFSAEFPKEGPSILRIQQVVRGDSAAYFCASSPLPPGGGMDEQYFGPGTRLTVT.

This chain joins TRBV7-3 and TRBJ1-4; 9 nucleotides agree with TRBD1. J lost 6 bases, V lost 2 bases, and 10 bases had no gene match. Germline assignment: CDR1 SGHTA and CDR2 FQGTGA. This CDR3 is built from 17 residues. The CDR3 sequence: CASSLGDRDFRDEKLFF. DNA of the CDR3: TGTGCCAGCAGCTTAGGGGACAGGGACTTTCGTGATGAAAAACTGTTTTTT.

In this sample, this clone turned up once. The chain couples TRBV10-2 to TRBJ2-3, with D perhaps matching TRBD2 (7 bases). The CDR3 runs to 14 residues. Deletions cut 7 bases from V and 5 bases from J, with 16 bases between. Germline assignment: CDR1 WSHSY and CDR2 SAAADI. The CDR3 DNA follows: TGCGCCAGCAAGGAGGGGGGGCCGGGAGATACGCAGTATTTT. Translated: CASKEGGPGDTQYF.

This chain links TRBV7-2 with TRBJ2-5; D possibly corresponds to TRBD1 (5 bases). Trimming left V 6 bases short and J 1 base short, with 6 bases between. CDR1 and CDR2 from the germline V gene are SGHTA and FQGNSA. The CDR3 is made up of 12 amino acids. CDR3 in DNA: TGTGCCAGCAGAAGGGGCCAAGAGACCCAGTACTTC. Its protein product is CASRRGQETQYF.

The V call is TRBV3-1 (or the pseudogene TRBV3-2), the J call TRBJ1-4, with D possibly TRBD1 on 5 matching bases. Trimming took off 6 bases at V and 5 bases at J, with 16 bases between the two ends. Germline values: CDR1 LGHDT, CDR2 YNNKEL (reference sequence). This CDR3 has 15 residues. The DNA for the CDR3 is TGTGCCAGCAGGCCCGGGGGAACCGCAAATGAAAAACTGTTTTTT. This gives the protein CASRPGGTANEKLFF.

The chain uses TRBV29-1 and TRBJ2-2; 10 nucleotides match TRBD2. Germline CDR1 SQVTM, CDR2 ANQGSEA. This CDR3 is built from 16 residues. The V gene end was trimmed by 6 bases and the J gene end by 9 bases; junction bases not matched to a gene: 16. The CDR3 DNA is TGCAGCGTCGCCGTCGGAGCGGGAGGGCCAGGCCGGGAGCTGTTTTTT. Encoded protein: CSVAVGAGGPGRELFF.

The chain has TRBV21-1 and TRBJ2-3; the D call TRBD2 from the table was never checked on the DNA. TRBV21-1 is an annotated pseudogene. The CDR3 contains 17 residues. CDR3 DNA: TGTGCCAGCAGCAAAGAGGCTAGCGGGGTAGGTACAGATACGCAGTATTTT. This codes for CASSKEASGVGTDTQYF.

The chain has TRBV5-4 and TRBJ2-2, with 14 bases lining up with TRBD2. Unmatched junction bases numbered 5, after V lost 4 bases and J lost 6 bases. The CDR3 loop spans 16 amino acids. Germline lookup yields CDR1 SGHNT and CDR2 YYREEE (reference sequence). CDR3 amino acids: CASSGTSGGASGELFF. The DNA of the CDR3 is TGTGCCAGCAGCGGGACTAGCGGGGGAGCATCCGGGGAGCTGTTTTTT.

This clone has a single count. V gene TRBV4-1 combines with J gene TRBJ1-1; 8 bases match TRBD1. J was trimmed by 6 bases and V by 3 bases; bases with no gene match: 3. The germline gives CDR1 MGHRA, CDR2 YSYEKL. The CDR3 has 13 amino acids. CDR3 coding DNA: TGCGCCAGCAGCCACACGACAGGGGCTGAAGCTTTCTTT. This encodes CASSHTTGAEAFF.

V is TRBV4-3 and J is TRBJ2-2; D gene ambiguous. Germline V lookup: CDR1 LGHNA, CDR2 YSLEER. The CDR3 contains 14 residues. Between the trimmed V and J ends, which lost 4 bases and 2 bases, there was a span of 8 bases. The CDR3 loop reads CASSPFLNTGELFF. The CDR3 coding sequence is TGCGCCAGCAGCCCTTTTTTAAACACCGGGGAGCTGTTTTTT.

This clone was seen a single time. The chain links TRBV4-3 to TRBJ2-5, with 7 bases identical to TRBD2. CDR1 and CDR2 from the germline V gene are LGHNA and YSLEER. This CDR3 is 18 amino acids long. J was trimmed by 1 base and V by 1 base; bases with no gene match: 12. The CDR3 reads CASSQGPPLAESQETQYF. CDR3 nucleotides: TGCGCCAGCAGCCAAGGCCCCCCGCTAGCGGAGTCCCAAGAGACCCAGTACTTC.